These 30 T cell receptor beta chains were sequenced from one sample in a study of PD-L1 blockade in urothelial cancer. Time point specified: peripheral blood 6 weeks after treatment start. Repertoires were generated with immunoSEQ multiplex PCR, while TCRdb's copy carries only in-frame clones and drops some. The sample consists of around 49,000 clones, approximately 90% of them appearing once. The sequences come from PBMCs, collected around atezolizumab (anti-PD-L1) treatment. These receptors came from a man aged 55 to 70 with urothelial cancer.

This chain uses TRBV5-1 with TRBJ2-3, with 8 bases matching TRBD2. CDR1 and CDR2 (germline): SGHRS, YFSETQ. The CDR3 runs 14 residues. J lost 4 bases, V lost 0 bases, and 1 base had no gene match. As DNA, the CDR3 is TGCGCCAGCAGCTTGGTTAGCGGGGCAGATACGCAGTATTTT. Translated: CASSLVSGADTQYF.

V is TRBV6-6 and J is TRBJ2-1, with 9 positions matching TRBD1. The germline CDR1 and CDR2 sequences are MNHNY and SVGAGI (reference sequence). V was clipped by 4 bases and J by 4 bases; unmatched bases: 5. This CDR3 contains 15 residues. In DNA form, the CDR3 reads TGTGCCAGCAGTTCCGGGACAGGGTTTTACAATGAGCAGTTCTTC. Its translation is CASSSGTGFYNEQFF.

The chain has TRBV7-9 and TRBJ1-2; 7 bases align to TRBD1. Per germline, CDR1 SEHNR and CDR2 FQNEAQ (reference sequence). The CDR3 loop spans 14 amino acids. Trimming cost V 5 bases and J 5 bases; bases outside gene matches: 8. CDR3 protein: CASSPRQGSYGYTF. In DNA form, the CDR3 reads TGTGCCAGCAGCCCTCGACAGGGTAGTTATGGCTACACCTTC.

This chain connects TRBV10-3 to TRBJ2-7; D possibly corresponds to TRBD1 (6 bases). The CDR3 consists of 15 residues. Trimming pared 3 bases from V and 4 bases from J, leaving 16 bases between. In germline, CDR1 is ENHRY, CDR2 SYGVKD. The CDR3 coding sequence is TGTGCCATCAGTGATATCTCGTTCGGGACATACGAGCAGTACTTC. Encoded protein: CAISDISFGTYEQYF.

The chain has TRBV19 and TRBJ2-7, with D possibly TRBD1 on 6 matching bases. In germline, CDR1 is LNHDA, CDR2 SQIVND (reference sequence). The CDR3 is 14 amino acids. V lost 6 bases to trimming and J lost 0 bases, with 12 bases between them. The CDR3 DNA reads as TGTGCCAGTAGGGGGGACAATCCCTCCTACGAGCAGTACTTC. It specifies CASRGDNPSYEQYF.

V and J are TRBV6-6 and TRBJ2-7; no clear D gene. Deletions cut 9 bases from V and 4 bases from J, with 10 bases between. Germline CDR1 is MNHNY and CDR2 is SVGAGI (reference sequence). CDR3 length equals 11 residues. The CDR3 DNA reads TGTGCCAGTAAAACTGAATACGAGCAGTACTTC. It translates to CASKTEYEQYF.

The rearrangement joins TRBV18 to TRBJ2-2, with D maybe TRBD2 (7 bases). With 2 bases removed from V and 5 bases from J, the gap between germline ends came to 15 bases. Germline assignment: CDR1 KGHSH and CDR2 LQKENI. This CDR3 spans 16 amino acids. The CDR3 DNA reads TGTGCCAGCTCACCAGTCACGGGGGGCCGAACCGGGGAGCTGTTTTTT. Residues: CASSPVTGGRTGELFF.

This rearrangement joins TRBV18 to TRBJ2-7; the D is unclear. The germline V gene has CDR1 KGHSH and CDR2 LQKENI. V was trimmed by 0 bases and J by 5 bases, leaving 14 bases between them. The CDR3 runs 15 residues. CDR3 in amino acids: CASSPPALVSNEQYF. The CDR3 DNA follows: TGTGCCAGCTCACCACCTGCCCTAGTTAGCAACGAGCAGTACTTC.

This chain connects TRBV19 to TRBJ2-7, with 7 bases fitting TRBD1. This CDR3 region has 15 residues. Germline values: CDR1 LNHDA, CDR2 SQIVND (reference sequence). Trimming removed 1 base from V and 4 bases from J; junction bases left unmatched: 7. The chain's CDR3 is CASSIGGTDVYEQYF. The CDR3, as DNA: TGTGCCAGTAGTATAGGGGGGACAGATGTATACGAGCAGTACTTC.

The chain couples TRBV7-2 to TRBJ1-2; D is possibly TRBD1 (5 bases). Deletions cut 1 base from V and 7 bases from J, with 10 bases between. There are 13 residues in the CDR3. Germline CDR1 is SGHTA and CDR2 is FQGNSA. The CDR3 region has the DNA TGTGCCAGCAGCTTAGGCAGGGAGGGTGGCTACACCTTC. It is translated as CASSLGREGGYTF.

The rearrangement links TRBV5-3 to TRBJ2-3; TRBD2 matches at 7 bases. TRBV5-3 is an ORF for which the function is uncertain. The V segment lost 7 bases and the J segment 0 bases; nucleotides outside the gene matches: 11. The CDR3 length is 16 residues. The CDR3 DNA follows: TGTGCCAGACTCGGGAGGAGACTAGTAAGCACAGATACGCAGTATTTT. The encoded protein is CARLGRRLVSTDTQYF.

This rearrangement joins TRBV7-2 to TRBJ2-3; 9 positions match TRBD1. The CDR3 loop spans 14 amino acids. After removal of 8 bases from V and 1 base from J, the junction contained 4 bases not matched to a gene. The germline V gene has CDR1 SGHTA and CDR2 FQGNSA. CDR3 sequence reads: CASRDRGGTDTQYF. For the CDR3, the DNA is TGTGCCAGCCGAGACAGGGGGGGCACAGATACGCAGTATTTT.

This clone was seen more than once but under ten times. V usage is TRBV30 and J usage is TRBJ1-3; D remains ambiguous. V lost 3 bases to trimming and J lost 2 bases, with 11 bases between them. Germline V CDR1 and CDR2: GTSNPN, SVGIG (reference sequence). CDR3 length: 14 amino acids. The CDR3 is CAWRARGTGNTIYF. The CDR3, as DNA: TGTGCCTGGAGAGCCAGAGGGACTGGAAACACCATATATTTT.

The chain couples TRBV6-6 to TRBJ2-7; D possibly corresponds to TRBD2 (5 bases). CDR1 is MNHNY, CDR2 SVGAGI, per germline (reference sequence). V was cut by 5 bases and J by 5 bases, with 16 bases left in between. The CDR3 is made up of 14 amino acids. The CDR3 region has the DNA TGTGCCAGCAGTCAGAGGACTCGTGATCACGAGCAGTACTTC. It encodes CASSQRTRDHEQYF.

The chain joins TRBV4-1 to TRBJ1-2; D not resolved. Trimming cost V 4 bases and J 4 bases, with 19 bases left between them. This CDR3 region has 16 residues. Germline V gives CDR1 MGHRA, CDR2 YSYEKL. The CDR3 nucleotides are TGCGCCAGCAGCCCTGATCGGGGTGCAAGAGGCTATGGCTACACCTTC. Its translation: CASSPDRGARGYGYTF.

The chain joins TRBV6-5 to TRBJ2-7, with D uncertain. Germline V gene data show CDR1 as MNHEY and CDR2 as SVGAGI. The CDR3 covers 14 residues. Trimming stripped 2 bases from V and 0 bases from J, with 8 bases between. CDR3 region: CASSYEMSSYEQYF. The DNA for the CDR3 is TGTGCCAGCAGTTACGAGATGAGCTCCTACGAGCAGTACTTC.

The gene calls are TRBV7-2 and TRBJ2-1, with 7 bases identical to TRBD2. Trimming at V came to 4 bases and at J to 8 bases, leaving 8 bases not matched to a gene. Looked up from germline, CDR1 is SGHTA and CDR2 is FQGNSA. This CDR3 is 14 amino acids long. CDR3 loop: CASSSYERDHEQFF. The CDR3, as DNA: TGTGCCAGCAGCTCTTACGAGCGGGATCATGAGCAGTTCTTC.

V and J are TRBV29-1 and TRBJ2-4; TRBD1 matches at 7 bases. Germline V gene sequence: CDR1 SQVTM, CDR2 ANQGSEA. This CDR3 spans 11 amino acids. The J segment lost 7 bases and the V segment lost 6 bases, leaving 3 bases of the junction unmatched. DNA of the CDR3: TGCAGCGTGGGGACAGAGAACATTCAGTACTTC. Translating it yields CSVGTENIQYF.

The V and J genes are TRBV1 and TRBJ1-5. TRBV1 is a listed pseudogene. CDR3 length: 15 residues. The CDR3 region is CTSRQRGLGNQPQHF. The CDR3 nucleotides are TGCACCAGCAGACAAAGGGGACTGGGCAATCAGCCCCAGCATTTT.

The V call is TRBV14, the J call TRBJ2-2; the D gene is possibly TRBD2 (6 bases). V lost 4 bases and J 4 bases, leaving 16 bases between the germline ends. From germline, CDR1 is SGHDN and CDR2 FVKESK. The CDR3 covers 16 residues. The CDR3 region has the DNA TGTGCCAGCAGCCGGGGAGGCTCGGCGGGCACCGGGGAGCTGTTTTTT. Its protein is CASSRGGSAGTGELFF.

The J gene is TRBJ1-1, the V gene TRBV4-3; D unresolved. The V end was cut by 4 bases, the J end by 2 bases, with 8 bases between. The V gene's germline CDR1 is LGHNA and CDR2 YSLEER. CDR3 length equals 13 residues. The CDR3 loop is CASSPLLNTEAFF. CDR3 bases: TGCGCCAGCAGCCCCCTATTAAACACTGAAGCTTTCTTT.

CDR3 sequence (DNA): TGCGCCAGCAGTGACCAGTCGATAGCGGGCGACCCCCACAATGAGCAGTTCTTC. Translated, it gives CASSDQSIAGDPHNEQFF. The V and J genes are TRBV10-1 and TRBJ2-1; 7 bases align to TRBD2. V was clipped by 3 bases and J by 5 bases; unmatched bases: 16. The CDR3 loop spans 18 amino acids. CDR1 is WNHNN and CDR2 is SYGVQD in the germline V gene (reference sequence).

The chain joins TRBV20-1 to TRBJ2-7; perhaps TRBD1 as D (5 bases). The CDR3 is made up of 11 amino acids. Germline V gives CDR1 DFQATT, CDR2 SNEGSKA (reference sequence). The V and J ends lost 3 bases and 4 bases respectively, with 7 bases between them. The CDR3 bases are TGCAGTGCTAGGACAGAATACGAGCAGTACTTC. Translation: CSARTEYEQYF.

The chain combines TRBV7-3 with TRBJ1-6, with TRBD1 matching 9 bases. CDR3 length: 13 amino acids. The germline gives CDR1 SGHTA, CDR2 FQGTGA. The V segment lost 4 bases and the J segment 10 bases; nucleotides outside the gene matches: 2. The CDR3 is CASSSTGGSPLHF. The CDR3, as DNA: TGTGCCAGCAGCTCTACAGGGGGCTCACCCCTCCACTTT. The full variable domain, completed using reference TRBV7-3 and TRBJ1-6, is GAGVSQTPSNKVTEKGKYVELRCDPISGHTALYWYRQSLGQGPEFLIYFQGTGAADDSGLPNDRFFAVRPEGSVSTLKIQRTERGDSAVYLCASSSTGGSPLHFGNGTRLTVT.

In DNA form, the CDR3 reads TGTGCCAGCAGCTTGGCTGGGAGCAGCTATGGCTACACCTTC. It is translated as CASSLAGSSYGYTF. The chain carries TRBV5-6 and TRBJ1-2; D is undetermined. Trimming stripped 0 bases from V and 4 bases from J, with 10 bases between. The CDR3 is 14 residues long. Per the germline V gene, CDR1 is SGHDT and CDR2 is YYEEEE.

About this clone: Its ends do not fully match the called genes, so a read error is possible. This chain links TRBV28 with TRBJ1-3, with D unclear. This CDR3 is built from 12 residues. Per germline, CDR1 MDHEN and CDR2 SYDVKM. The CDR3 region is CASSTTGNTMYF. CDR3 coding DNA: TGTGCCAGCAGCACTACTGGAAACACCATGTATTTT.

This chain connects TRBV7-2 to TRBJ1-5, with D hard to call. The CDR3 loop spans 16 amino acids. Trimming cost V 7 bases and J 2 bases, with 18 bases left between them. In germline, CDR1 is SGHTA, CDR2 FQGNSA. CDR3 loop: CASTFYPRGGNQPQHF. DNA for the CDR3: TGTGCCAGCACCTTTTACCCTCGAGGTGGCAATCAGCCCCAGCATTTT.

The chain has TRBV6-5 and TRBJ2-7; no clear D gene. CDR1 is MNHEY and CDR2 is SVGAGI in the germline V gene. CDR3 size: 14 residues. V was trimmed by 4 bases and J by 6 bases, leaving 16 bases between them. CDR3 sequence (DNA): TGTGCCAGCAGTTCCCCGGGTCCACCCCTCGAGCAGTACTTC. It yields the protein CASSSPGPPLEQYF.

The rearrangement links TRBV18 to TRBJ1-3; no firm D call. The V end was cut by 0 bases, the J end by 4 bases, with 10 bases between. The CDR3 consists of 15 residues. In germline, CDR1 is KGHSH, CDR2 LQKENI. Here the CDR3 reads CASSPPARNGNTIYF. The CDR3 DNA follows: TGTGCCAGCTCACCACCGGCCCGAAACGGAAACACCATATATTTT.

J is TRBJ2-7 and V is TRBV4-2, with TRBD1 as a possible D gene (6 bases). This CDR3 is built from 15 residues. Trimming removed 2 bases from V and 4 bases from J, with 15 bases in between. Germline-derived CDR1 and CDR2 are LGHNA and YNFKEQ. The CDR3 nucleotides are TGTGCCAGCAGCCAACCCCGGGACACATCGTACGAGCAGTACTTC. This translates into CASSQPRDTSYEQYF.